The T cell receptor beta chain described here comes from a study of CD8+CD57+ T cells in acquired aplastic anemia. For the study at large: On average, sorted CD4+ and CD8+ cells gave about 2.9 ug of DNA.

Both TCR beta VDJ combination and CDR3 sequence profiling were carried out. Genomic DNA was the template for this profiling. TCRdb fed the reads into MiXCR, producing one record per CDR3 protein. This sample carries about 120,000 distinct CDR3 sequences, 55% to 60% of them seen once, and the ten largest clones take about 29%. An expansion of CD8+CD57+ cells by flow cytometry had been shown in patients chosen for sequencing. The CDR3 consists of 13 residues. V lost 5 bases and J lost 4, with 12 bases in between. Germline CDR1 and CDR2: SGHVS and FQNEAQ. What was sequenced was sorted CD4+, CD8+, or CD8+CD57+ T cells (not recorded which) from PBMCs. The chain employs TRBV7-8 and TRBJ2-7; D possibly corresponds to TRBD1 (5 bases). The origin of this receptor is a human donor with aplastic anemia. The CDR3: CASSRRQKYEQYF. CDR3 coding DNA: TGTGCCAGCAGCCGTCGACAGAAGTACGAGCAGTACTTC. Filled out from reference TRBV7-8 and TRBJ2-7, the complete variable domain reads GAGVSQSPRYKVAKRGQDVALRCDPISGHVSLFWYQQALGQGPEFLTYFQNEAQLDKSGLPSDRFFAERPEGSVSTLKIQRTQQEDSAVYLCASSRRQKYEQYFGPGTRLTVT.